This TCR beta chain was captured by sequencing in a study of cytomegalovirus exposure and HLA in healthy donors. About the research overall: There were tens of millions of unique TCRs (from HLA-typed donors) in an early data release.

A remark on this clone: What it binds is not known.

The CDR3 consists of 15 residues. Looked up from germline, CDR1 is SGDLS and CDR2 is YYNGEE. The V gene lost 2 bases and the J gene lost 2 bases, with 12 bases spanning the gap. Study conclusions and caveats: The only immune exposure information that was available was CMV serostatus.

PCR involved 60 Vbeta and 13 Jbeta primers. Original data processing: Roughly 76 million unique TCR beta chains, about 11 million of them shared, were counted by a later analysis. Here immunoSEQ multiplex PCR was the method, and the copy in TCRdb shows in-frame clones only, minus some. D and trimming come from the DNA, and the V and J calls and clone size come from that table. The table shows over 80,000 clones, with 65% to 80% occurring only once. Input material: PBMCs. The sequence derives from a man aged 40-49 years in good health and CMV-seronegative. The chain couples TRBV9 to TRBJ2-3; D is unresolved. DNA of the CDR3: TGTGCCAGCAGCGTCAAAGCATTCCCCACAGATACGCAGTATTTT. Its translation: CASSVKAFPTDTQYF.